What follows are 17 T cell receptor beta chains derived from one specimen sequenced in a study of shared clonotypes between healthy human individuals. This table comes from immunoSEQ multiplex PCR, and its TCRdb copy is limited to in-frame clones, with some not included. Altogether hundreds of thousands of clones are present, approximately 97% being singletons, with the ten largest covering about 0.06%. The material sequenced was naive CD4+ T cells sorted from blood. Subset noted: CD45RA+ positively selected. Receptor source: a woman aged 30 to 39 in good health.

In DNA, the CDR3 is TGCGCCAGCAGCCAAGATCTTCCACTACAGAGCAATCAGCCCCAGCATTTT. This sequence encodes CASSQDLPLQSNQPQHF. The chain combines TRBV4-1 with TRBJ1-5; D is ambiguous. The V end lost 0 bases, the J end lost 1 base, and 13 bases lay between the germline ends. The CDR3 is 17 residues long. Germline values: CDR1 MGHRA, CDR2 YSYEKL.

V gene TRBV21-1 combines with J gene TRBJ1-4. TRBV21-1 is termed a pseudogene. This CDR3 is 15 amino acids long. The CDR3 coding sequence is TGTGCCAGCAGCCTTATCCGGGCTTATAATGAAAAACTGTTTTTT. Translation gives CASSLIRAYNEKLFF.

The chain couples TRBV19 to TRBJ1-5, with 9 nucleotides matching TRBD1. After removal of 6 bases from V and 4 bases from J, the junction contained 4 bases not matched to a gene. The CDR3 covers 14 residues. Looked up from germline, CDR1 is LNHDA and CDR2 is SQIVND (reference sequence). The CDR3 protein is CASRPGQGNQPQHF. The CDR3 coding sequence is TGTGCCAGTAGGCCGGGACAGGGTAATCAGCCCCAGCATTTT.

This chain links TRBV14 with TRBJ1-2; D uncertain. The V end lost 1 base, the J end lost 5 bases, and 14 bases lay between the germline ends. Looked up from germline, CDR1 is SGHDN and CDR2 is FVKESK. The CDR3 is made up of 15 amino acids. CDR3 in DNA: TGTGCCAGCAGCCAAGCGGACGGGTTGGGATATGGCTACACCTTC. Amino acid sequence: CASSQADGLGYGYTF.

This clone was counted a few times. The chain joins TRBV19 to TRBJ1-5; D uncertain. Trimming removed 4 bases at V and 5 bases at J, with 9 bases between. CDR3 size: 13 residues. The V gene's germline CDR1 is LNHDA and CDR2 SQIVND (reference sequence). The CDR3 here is CASSTISDQPQHF. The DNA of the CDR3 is TGTGCCAGTAGTACCATTTCCGATCAGCCCCAGCATTTT. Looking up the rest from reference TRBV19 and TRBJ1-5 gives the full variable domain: DGGITQSPKYLFRKEGQNVTLSCEQNLNHDAMYWYRQDPGQGLRLIYYSQIVNDFQKGDIAEGYSVSREKKESFPLTVTSAQKNPTAFYLCASSTISDQPQHFGDGTRLSIL.

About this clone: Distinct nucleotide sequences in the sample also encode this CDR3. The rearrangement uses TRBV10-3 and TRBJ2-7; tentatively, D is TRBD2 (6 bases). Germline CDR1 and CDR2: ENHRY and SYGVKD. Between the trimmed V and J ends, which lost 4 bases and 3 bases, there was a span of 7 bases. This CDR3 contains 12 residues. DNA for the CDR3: TGTGCCATCAGTGCCGGGAGCTACGAGCAGTACTTC. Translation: CAISAGSYEQYF.

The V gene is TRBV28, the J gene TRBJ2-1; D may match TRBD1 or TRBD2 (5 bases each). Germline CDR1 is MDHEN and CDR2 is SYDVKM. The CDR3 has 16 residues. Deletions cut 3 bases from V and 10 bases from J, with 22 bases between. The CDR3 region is CASSFPRARPRGEQFF. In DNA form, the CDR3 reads TGTGCCAGCAGTTTTCCCAGGGCTCGTCCTCGGGGCGAGCAGTTCTTC.

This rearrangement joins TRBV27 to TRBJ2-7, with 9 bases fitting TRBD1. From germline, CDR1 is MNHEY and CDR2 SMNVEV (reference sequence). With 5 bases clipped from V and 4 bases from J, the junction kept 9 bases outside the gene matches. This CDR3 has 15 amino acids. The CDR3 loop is CASSTNTGGEYEQYF. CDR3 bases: TGTGCCAGCAGTACAAACACAGGGGGCGAGTACGAGCAGTACTTC.

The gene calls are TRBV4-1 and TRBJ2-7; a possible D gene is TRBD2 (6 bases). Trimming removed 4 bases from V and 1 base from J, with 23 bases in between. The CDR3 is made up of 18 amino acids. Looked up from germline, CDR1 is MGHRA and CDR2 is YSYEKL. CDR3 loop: CASSPFLPGGSGSYEQYF. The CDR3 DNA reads TGCGCCAGCAGCCCTTTTTTACCCGGGGGAAGTGGATCCTACGAGCAGTACTTC.

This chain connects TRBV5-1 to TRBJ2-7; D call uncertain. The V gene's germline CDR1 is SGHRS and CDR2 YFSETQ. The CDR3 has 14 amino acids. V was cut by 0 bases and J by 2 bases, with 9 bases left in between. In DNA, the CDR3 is TGCGCCAGCAGCTTGGGGGCCAGGCCCTACGAGCAGTACTTC. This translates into CASSLGARPYEQYF.

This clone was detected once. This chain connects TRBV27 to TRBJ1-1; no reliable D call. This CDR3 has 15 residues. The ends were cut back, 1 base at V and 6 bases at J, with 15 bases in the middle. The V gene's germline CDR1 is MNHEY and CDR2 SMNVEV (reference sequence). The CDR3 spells CASSLYGGLVSEAFF. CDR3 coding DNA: TGTGCCAGCAGTTTATATGGAGGGCTTGTTTCTGAAGCTTTCTTT.

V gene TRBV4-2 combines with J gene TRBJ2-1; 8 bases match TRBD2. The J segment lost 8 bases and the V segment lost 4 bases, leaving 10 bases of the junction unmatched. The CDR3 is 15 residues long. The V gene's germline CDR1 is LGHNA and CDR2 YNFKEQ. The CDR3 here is CASSRMSGGGDEQFF. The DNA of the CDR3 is TGTGCCAGCAGCCGCATGTCGGGAGGGGGGGATGAGCAGTTCTTC.

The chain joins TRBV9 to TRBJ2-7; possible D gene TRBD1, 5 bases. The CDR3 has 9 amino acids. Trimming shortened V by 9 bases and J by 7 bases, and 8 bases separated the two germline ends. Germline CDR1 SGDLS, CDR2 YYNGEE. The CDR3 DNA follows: TGTGCCACCCAGGGAGAGCAGTACTTC. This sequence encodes CATQGEQYF.

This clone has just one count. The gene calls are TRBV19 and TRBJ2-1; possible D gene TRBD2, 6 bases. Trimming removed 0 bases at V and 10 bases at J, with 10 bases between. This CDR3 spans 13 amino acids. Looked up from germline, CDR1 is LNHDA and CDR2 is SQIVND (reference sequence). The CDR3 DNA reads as TGTGCCAGTAGTATAGAACTAGCAGGCGAGCAGTTCTTC. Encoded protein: CASSIELAGEQFF. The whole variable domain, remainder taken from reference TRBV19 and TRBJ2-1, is DGGITQSPKYLFRKEGQNVTLSCEQNLNHDAMYWYRQDPGQGLRLIYYSQIVNDFQKGDIAEGYSVSREKKESFPLTVTSAQKNPTAFYLCASSIELAGEQFFGPGTRLTVL.

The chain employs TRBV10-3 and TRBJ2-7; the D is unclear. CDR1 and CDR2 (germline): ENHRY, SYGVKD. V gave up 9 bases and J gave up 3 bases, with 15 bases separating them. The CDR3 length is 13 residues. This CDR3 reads CAIRRLGVYEQYF. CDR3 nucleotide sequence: TGTGCCATAAGGCGGCTGGGCGTCTACGAGCAGTACTTC.

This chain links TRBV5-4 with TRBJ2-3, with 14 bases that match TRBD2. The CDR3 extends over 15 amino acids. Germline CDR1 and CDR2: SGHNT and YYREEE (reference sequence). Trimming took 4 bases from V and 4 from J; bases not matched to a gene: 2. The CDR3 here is CASSPGLAGADTQYF. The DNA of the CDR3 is TGTGCCAGCAGCCCGGGACTAGCGGGAGCAGATACGCAGTATTTT. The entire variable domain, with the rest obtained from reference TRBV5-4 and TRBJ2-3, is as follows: ETGVTQSPTHLIKTRGQQVTLRCSSQSGHNTVSWYQQALGQGPQFIFQYYREEENGRGNFPPRFSGLQFPNYSSELNVNALELDDSALYLCASSPGLAGADTQYFGPGTRLTVL.

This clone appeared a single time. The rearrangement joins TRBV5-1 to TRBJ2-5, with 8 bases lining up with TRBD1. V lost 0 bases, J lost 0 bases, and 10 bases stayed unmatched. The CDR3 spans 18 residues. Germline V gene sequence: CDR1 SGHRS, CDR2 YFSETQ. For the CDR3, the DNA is TGCGCCAGCAGCTTGGTCGGGACAGGACAGAGGTACCAAGAGACCCAGTACTTC. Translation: CASSLVGTGQRYQETQYF.